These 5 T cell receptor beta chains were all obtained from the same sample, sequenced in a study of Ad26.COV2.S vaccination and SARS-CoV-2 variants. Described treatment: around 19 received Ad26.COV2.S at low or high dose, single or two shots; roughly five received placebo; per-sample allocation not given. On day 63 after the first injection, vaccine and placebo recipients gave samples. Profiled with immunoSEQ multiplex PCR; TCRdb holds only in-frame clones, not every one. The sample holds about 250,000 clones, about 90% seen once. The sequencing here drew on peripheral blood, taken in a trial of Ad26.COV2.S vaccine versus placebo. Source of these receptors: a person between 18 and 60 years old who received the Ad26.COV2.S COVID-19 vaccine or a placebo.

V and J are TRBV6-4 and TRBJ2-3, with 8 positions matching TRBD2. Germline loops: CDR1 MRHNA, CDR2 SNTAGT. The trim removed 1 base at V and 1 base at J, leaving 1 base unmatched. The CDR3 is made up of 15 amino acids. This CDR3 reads CASSDYGGGTDTQYF. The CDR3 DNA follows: TGTGCCAGCAGTGACTACGGGGGGGGCACAGATACGCAGTATTTT.

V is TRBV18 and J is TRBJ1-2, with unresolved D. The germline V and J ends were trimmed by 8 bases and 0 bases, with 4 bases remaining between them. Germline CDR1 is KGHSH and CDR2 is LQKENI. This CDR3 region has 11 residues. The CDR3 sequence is CASATNYGYTF. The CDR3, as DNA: TGTGCCAGCGCTACTAACTATGGCTACACCTTC.

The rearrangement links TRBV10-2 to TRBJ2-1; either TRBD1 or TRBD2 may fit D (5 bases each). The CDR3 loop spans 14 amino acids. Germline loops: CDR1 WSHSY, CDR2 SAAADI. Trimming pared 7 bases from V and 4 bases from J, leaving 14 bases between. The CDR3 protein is CASTRGLAYNEQFF. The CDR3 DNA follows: TGCGCCAGCACCCGGGGCTTGGCATACAATGAGCAGTTCTTC.

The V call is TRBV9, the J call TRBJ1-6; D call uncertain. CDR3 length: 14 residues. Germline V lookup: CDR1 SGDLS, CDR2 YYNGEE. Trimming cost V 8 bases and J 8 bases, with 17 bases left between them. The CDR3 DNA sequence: TGTGCCAGTCCGAAGTCGGGCCGTGATTCACCCCTCCACTTT. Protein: CASPKSGRDSPLHF.

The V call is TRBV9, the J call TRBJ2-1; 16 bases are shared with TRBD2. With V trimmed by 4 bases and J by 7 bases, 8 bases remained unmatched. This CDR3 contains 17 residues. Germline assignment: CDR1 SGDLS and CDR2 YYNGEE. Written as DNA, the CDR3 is TGTGCCAGCAGCCCCCCCGGGACTAGCGGGGGGGCAAATGAGCAGTTCTTC. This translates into CASSPPGTSGGANEQFF.